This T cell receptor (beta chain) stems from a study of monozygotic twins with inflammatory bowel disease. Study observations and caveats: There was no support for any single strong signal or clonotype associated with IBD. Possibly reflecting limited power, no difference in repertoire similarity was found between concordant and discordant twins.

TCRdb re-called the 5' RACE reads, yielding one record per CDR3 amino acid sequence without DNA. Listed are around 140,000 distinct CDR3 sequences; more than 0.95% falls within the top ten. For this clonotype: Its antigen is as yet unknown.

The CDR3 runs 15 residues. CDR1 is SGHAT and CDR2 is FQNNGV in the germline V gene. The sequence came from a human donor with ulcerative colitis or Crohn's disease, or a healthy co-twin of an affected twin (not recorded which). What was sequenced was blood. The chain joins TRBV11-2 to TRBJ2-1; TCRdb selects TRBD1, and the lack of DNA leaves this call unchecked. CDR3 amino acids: CASSPDRATYNEQFF. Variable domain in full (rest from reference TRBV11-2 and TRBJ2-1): EAGVAQSPRYKIIEKRQSVAFWCNPISGHATLYWYQQILGQGPKLLIQFQNNGVVDDSQLPKDRFSAERLKGVDSTLKIQPAKLEDSAVYLCASSPDRATYNEQFFGPGTRLTVL.